The text below deals with one T cell receptor beta chain. This entry is derived from a study of blood T cell repertoires in COVID-19. TCRdb keeps only in-frame clones here, not all; method: immunoSEQ multiplex PCR. This table has 300,000 or so clones, 80% to 90% appearing once. The receptor was isolated from a woman aged 45-60 years with acute or convalescent COVID-19. Sample: peripheral blood.

The CDR3 protein is CASSLATSGSTDTQYF. The CDR3 DNA follows: TGCGCCAGCAGCTTGGCGACTAGCGGGAGCACAGATACGCAGTATTTT. The chain combines TRBV5-1 with TRBJ2-3; 10 nucleotides agree with TRBD2. V lost 0 bases to trimming and J lost 0 bases; unmatched junction nucleotides: 1. Germline loops: CDR1 SGHRS, CDR2 YFSETQ. The CDR3 has 16 amino acids.